This TCR beta chain was found in a study of blood T cells in healthy people across ages. Using a J-beta primer mix together with a sample-barcoded 5' primer, a second PCR was run for roughly 7 to 11 cycles. MiXCR, applied by TCRdb to the 5' RACE reads, yields one record per CDR3 protein. The top ten hold around 2.9% of the sample, which has about 780,000 distinct CDR3 sequences, roughly 26% seen once. The same specimen was also included in a second study, on T cells of mothers and their children.

The sequenced sample consisted of blood. This receptor was taken from a boy aged 5-17 years in good health.

The CDR3 loop is CASSLGRGPPYEQYF. In nucleotides, the CDR3 is TGCGCCAGCAGCTTGGGCAGGGGGCCGCCCTACGAGCAGTACTTC. The V call is TRBV5-1, the J call TRBJ2-7; 8 nucleotides align to TRBD1. Germline V gene lookup returns CDR1 SGHRS and CDR2 YFSETQ. J lost 2 bases, V lost 0 bases, and 4 bases had no gene match. This CDR3 is built from 15 residues.